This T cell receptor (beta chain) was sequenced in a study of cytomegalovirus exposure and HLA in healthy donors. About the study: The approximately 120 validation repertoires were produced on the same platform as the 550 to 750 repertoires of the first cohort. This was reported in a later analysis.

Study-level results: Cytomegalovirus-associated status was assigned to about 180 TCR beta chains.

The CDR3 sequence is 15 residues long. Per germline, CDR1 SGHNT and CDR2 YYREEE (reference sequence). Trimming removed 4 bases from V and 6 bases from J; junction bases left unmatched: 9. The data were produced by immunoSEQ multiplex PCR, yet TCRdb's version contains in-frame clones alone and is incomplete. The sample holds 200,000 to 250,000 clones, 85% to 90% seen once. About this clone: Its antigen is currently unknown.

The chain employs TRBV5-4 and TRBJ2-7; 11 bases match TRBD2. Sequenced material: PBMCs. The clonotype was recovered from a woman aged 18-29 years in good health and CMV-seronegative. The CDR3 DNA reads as TGTGCCAGCAGCCCCATAGCGGGAGGGCCTGTCGAGCAGTACTTC. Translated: CASSPIAGGPVEQYF.